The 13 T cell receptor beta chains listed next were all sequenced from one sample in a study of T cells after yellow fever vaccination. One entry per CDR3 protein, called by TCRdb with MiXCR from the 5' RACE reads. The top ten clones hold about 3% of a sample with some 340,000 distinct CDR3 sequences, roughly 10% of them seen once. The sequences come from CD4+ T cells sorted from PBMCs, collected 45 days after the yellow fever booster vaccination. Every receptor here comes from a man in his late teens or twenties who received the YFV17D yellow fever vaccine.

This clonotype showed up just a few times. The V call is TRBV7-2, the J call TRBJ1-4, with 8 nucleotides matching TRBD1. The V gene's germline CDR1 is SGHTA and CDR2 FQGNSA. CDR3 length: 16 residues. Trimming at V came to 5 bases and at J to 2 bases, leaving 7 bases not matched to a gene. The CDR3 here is CASSRTGFGTNEKLFF. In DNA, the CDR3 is TGTGCCAGCAGCCGGACAGGGTTCGGGACTAATGAAAAACTGTTTTTT. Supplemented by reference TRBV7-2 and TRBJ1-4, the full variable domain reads GAGVSQSPSNKVTEKGKDVELRCDPISGHTALYWYRQSLGQGLEFLIYFQGNSAPDKSGLPSDRFSAERTGGSVSTLTIQRTQQEDSAVYLCASSRTGFGTNEKLFFGSGTQLSVL.

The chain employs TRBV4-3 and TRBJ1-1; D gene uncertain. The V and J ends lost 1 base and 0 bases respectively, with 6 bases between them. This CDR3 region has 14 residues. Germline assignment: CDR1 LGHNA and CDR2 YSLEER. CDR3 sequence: CASSQASVNTEAFF. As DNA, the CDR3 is TGCGCCAGCAGCCAAGCGTCAGTGAACACTGAAGCTTTCTTT.

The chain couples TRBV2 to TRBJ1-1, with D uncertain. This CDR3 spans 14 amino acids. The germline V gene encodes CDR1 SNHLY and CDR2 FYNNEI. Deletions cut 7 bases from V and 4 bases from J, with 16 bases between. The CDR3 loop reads CASTVDRDGTEAFF. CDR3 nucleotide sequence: TGTGCCAGCACCGTGGACCGGGATGGCACTGAAGCTTTCTTT.

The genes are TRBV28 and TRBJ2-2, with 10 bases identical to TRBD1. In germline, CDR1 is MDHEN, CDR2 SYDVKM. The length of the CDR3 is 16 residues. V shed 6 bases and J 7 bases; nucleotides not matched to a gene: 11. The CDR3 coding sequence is TGTGCCAGCAGCCGCCCCGGGACAGGGGTTAGCGGGGAGCTGTTTTTT. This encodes CASSRPGTGVSGELFF.

The CDR3 DNA reads TGTGCCAGCAGCTTGGTGTTCGACTACGAGCAGTACTTC. It translates to CASSLVFDYEQYF. The chain combines TRBV5-8 with TRBJ2-7, with D unresolved. The V and J ends lost 0 bases and 3 bases respectively, with 7 bases between them. Germline CDR1 SGHTS, CDR2 YDEGEE. CDR3 size: 13 residues.

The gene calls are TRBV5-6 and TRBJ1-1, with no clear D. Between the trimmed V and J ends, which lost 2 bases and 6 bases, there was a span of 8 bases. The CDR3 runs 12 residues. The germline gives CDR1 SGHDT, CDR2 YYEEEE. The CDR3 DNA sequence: TGTGCCAGCAGCTTTGGGAGGGCTGAAGCTTTCTTT. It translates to CASSFGRAEAFF.

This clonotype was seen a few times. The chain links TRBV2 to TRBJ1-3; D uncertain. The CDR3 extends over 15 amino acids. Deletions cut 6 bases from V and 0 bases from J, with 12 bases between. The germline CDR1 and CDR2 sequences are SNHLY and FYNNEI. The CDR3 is CASSLTRNSGNTIYF. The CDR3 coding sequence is TGTGCCAGCAGCCTTACAAGAAACTCTGGAAACACCATATATTTT.

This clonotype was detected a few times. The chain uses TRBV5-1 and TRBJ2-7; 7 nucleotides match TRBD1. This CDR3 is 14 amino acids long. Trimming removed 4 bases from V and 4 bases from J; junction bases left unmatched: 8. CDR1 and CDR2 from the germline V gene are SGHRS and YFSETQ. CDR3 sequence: CASSETGAVYEQYV. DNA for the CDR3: TGCGCCAGCAGCGAAACAGGGGCCGTATACGAGCAGTACGTC.

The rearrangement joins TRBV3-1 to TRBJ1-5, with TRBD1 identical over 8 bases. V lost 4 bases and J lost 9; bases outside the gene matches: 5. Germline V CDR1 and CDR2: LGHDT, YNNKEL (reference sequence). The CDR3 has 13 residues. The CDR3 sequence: CASSPDRGAPQHF. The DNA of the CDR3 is TGTGCCAGCAGCCCCGACAGGGGCGCGCCCCAGCATTTT.

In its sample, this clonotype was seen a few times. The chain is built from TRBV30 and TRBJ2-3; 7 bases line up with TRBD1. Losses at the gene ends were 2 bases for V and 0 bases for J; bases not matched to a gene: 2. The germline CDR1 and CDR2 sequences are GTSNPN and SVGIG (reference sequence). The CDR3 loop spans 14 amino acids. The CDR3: CAWSRGPSTDTQYF. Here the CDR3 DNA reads TGTGCCTGGAGTAGGGGGCCTAGCACAGATACGCAGTATTTT.

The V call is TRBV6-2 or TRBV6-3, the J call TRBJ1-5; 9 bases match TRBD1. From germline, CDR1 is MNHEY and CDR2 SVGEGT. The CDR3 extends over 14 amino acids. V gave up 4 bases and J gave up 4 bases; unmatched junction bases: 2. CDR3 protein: CASSWTGVNQPQHF. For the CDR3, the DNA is TGTGCCAGCAGTTGGACAGGGGTAAATCAGCCCCAGCATTTT.

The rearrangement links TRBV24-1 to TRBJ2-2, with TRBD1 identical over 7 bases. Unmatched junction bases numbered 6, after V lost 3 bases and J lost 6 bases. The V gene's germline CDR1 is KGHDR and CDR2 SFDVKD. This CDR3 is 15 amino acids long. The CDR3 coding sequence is TGTGCCACCAGTGATCCCGGACAGGTCTCCGGGGAGCTGTTTTTT. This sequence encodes CATSDPGQVSGELFF.

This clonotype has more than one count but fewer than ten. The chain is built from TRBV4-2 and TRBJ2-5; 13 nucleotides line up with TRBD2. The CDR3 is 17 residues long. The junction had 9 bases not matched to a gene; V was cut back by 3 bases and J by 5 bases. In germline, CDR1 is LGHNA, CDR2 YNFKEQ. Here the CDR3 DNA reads TGTGCCAGCAGCCAGGCCGATACTAGCGGGGGGGCGGAGACCCAGTACTTC. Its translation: CASSQADTSGGAETQYF.